These 5 T cell receptor beta chains were all obtained from the same sample, sequenced in a study of early T cells in non-severe SARS-CoV-2 infection. TCRdb independently ran MiXCR on the 5' RACE reads; one entry per CDR3 protein. The sample holds some 30,000 distinct CDR3 sequences, 4.1% seen once. The specimen sequenced was whole blood. The receptors were gathered from an adult who was a healthcare worker with PCR-confirmed SARS-CoV-2 infection or an uninfected control (not recorded which).

This clonotype was counted many times. The chain couples TRBV5-1 to TRBJ2-5; possibly TRBD1 or TRBD2 for D (7 bases each). V was pared by 0 bases and J by 3 bases, with 18 bases between. The CDR3 is made up of 17 amino acids. Germline V lookup: CDR1 SGHRS, CDR2 YFSETQ. The CDR3 sequence: CASSLAQGEGPEETQYF. The CDR3 DNA reads TGCGCCAGCAGCTTGGCCCAGGGGGAGGGTCCCGAAGAGACCCAGTACTTC. Full variable domain (missing parts from reference TRBV5-1 and TRBJ2-5): KAGVTQTPRYLIKTRGQQVTLSCSPISGHRSVSWYQQTPGQGLQFLFEYFSETQRNKGNFPGRFSGRQFSNSRSEMNVSTLELGDSALYLCASSLAQGEGPEETQYFGPGTRLLVL.

This clonotype turned up a few times. DNA for the CDR3: TGTGCCAGCAGGACGGGGGGGACTAGCTCCTACGAGCAGTACTTC. Protein product: CASRTGGTSSYEQYF. J is TRBJ2-7 and V is TRBV28; 8 nucleotides align to TRBD2. The germline V gene encodes CDR1 MDHEN and CDR2 SYDVKM. With V trimmed by 6 bases and J by 0 bases, 7 bases remained unmatched. The CDR3 contains 15 residues.

This clonotype was counted ten times or more. The J gene is TRBJ1-4, the V gene TRBV6-6; unclear D gene. V dropped 6 bases and J dropped 2 bases, with 10 bases sitting between them. CDR1 MNHNY and CDR2 SVGAGI come from the germline V gene (reference sequence). This CDR3 has 14 residues. Here the CDR3 DNA reads TGTGCCAGCAGCTATGACAATACTAATGAAAAACTGTTTTTT. Its translation: CASSYDNTNEKLFF.

This clonotype showed up just a few times. V is TRBV7-2 and J is TRBJ2-3, with D possibly being TRBD2 (6 bases). The V gene's germline CDR1 is SGHTA and CDR2 FQGNSA. The V gene lost 5 bases and the J gene lost 6 bases, with 18 bases spanning the gap. There are 15 residues in the CDR3. The CDR3 reads CASSVGTGSRDTQYF. CDR3 nucleotides: TGTGCCAGCAGCGTTGGGACTGGCTCACGCGATACGCAGTATTTT.

The table lists this clonotype with many counts. The chain employs TRBV6-1 and TRBJ1-1; D not certain. The CDR3 is 14 residues long. V gave up 2 bases and J gave up 5 bases, with 12 bases separating them. CDR1 MNHNS and CDR2 SASEGT come from the germline V gene. The CDR3 reads CASSEYSGQTEAFF. The CDR3 bases are TGTGCCAGCAGTGAATATAGCGGCCAGACTGAAGCTTTCTTT.